This T cell receptor beta chain was recovered during a study of T-cell reconstitution after alpha-beta-depleted transplantation in children (dated by TCRdb to between 2015 and 2016). The study in broad terms: Using TCR repertoire profiling, the study followed T-cell immune reconstitution in a quantitative way in children after TCRalphabeta/CD19-depleted allogeneic hematopoietic cell transplantation.

Libraries were made using PCR. This sample was sequenced with an Illumina HiSeq 2500. TCR library preparation used molecular barcoding, with unique molecular identifiers applied to normalize quantification of the TCRbeta repertoire. TCRdb trimmed the raw reads at Q25, called clones with MiXCR and kept productive beta chains. Rows matching on CDR3 protein sequence are summarized as one entry with the most common DNA and genes. In all, the sample holds under 300,000 distinct CDR3 sequences, and 9.7% of those were seen once. About 5.4% of the sample is taken by the ten largest. This clonotype showed up many times. This receptor's antigen is unknown. Base qualities are not at hand, and no much larger clone is one base apart. The specimen was PBMCs from the stem cell graft donor, collected from the stem cell graft. The clonotype comes from a human donor who donated a stem cell graft to a child with SCID.

The CDR3 has the sequence CSARQSTDTQYF. The DNA sequence is TGCAGTGCTAGACAGAGCACAGATACGCAGTATTTT. The sequence joins TRBV20-1 to TRBJ2-3, with the D segment identity uncertain. The cysteine opens and the phenylalanine closes a CDR3 of 12 amino acids. The only DNA kept is the CDR3, 36 bases in frame from the first base. Deletion took 2 bases off V and 0 bases off J, with a span of 3 bases between the germline ends. CDR1 DFQATT and CDR2 SNEGSKA were looked up in the germline V gene (reference sequence).